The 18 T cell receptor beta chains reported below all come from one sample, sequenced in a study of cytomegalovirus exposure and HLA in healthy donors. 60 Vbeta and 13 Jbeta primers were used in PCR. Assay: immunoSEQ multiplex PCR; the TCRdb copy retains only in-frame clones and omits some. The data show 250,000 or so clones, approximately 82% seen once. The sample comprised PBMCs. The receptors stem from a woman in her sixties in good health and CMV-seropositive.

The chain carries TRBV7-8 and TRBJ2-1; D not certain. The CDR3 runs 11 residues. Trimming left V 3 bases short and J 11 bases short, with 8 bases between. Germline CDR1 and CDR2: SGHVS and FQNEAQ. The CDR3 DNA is TGTGCCAGCAGCTTCGGCGGTCAGCAGTTCTTC. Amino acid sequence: CASSFGGQQFF.

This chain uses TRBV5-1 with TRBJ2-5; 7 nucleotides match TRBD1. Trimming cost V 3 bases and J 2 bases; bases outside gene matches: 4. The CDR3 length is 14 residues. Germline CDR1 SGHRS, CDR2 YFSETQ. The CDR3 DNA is TGCGCCAGCAGCTGGGACAGCCTACAAGAGACCCAGTACTTC. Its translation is CASSWDSLQETQYF.

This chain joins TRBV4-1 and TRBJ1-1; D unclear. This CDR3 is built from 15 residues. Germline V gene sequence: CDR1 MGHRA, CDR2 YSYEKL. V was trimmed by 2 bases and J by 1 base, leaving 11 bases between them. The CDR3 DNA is TGCGCCAGCAGCCAACATAAAACGGGGAACACTGAAGCTTTCTTT. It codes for CASSQHKTGNTEAFF.

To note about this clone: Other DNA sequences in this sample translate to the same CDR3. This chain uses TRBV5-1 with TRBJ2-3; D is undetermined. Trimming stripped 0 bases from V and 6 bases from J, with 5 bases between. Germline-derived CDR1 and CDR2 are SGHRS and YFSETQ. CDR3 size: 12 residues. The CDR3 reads CASSLDRDTQYF. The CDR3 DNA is TGCGCCAGCAGCTTGGACCGGGATACGCAGTATTTT.

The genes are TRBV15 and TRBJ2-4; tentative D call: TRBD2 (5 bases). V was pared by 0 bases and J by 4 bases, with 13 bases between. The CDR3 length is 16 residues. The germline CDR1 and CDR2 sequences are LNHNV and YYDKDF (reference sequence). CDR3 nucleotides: TGTGCCACCAGCAGAGATAGAGGGTCGCTGAAAAACATTCAGTACTTC. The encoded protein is CATSRDRGSLKNIQYF.

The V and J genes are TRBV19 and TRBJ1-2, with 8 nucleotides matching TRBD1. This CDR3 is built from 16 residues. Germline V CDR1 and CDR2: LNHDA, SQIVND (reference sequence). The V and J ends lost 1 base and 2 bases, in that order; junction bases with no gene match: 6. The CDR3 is CASSIVTGAVNYGYTF. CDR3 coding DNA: TGTGCCAGTAGTATAGTGACAGGGGCCGTAAACTATGGCTACACCTTC.

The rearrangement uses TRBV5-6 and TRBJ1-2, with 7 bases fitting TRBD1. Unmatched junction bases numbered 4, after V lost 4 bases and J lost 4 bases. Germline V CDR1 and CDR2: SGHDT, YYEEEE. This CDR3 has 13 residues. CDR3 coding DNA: TGTGCCAGCAGCCCCGACAGGGTCTATGGCTACACCTTC. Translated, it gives CASSPDRVYGYTF.

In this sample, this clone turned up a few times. The CDR3: CASSLARTGSSYEQYF. CDR3 DNA: TGTGCCAGCAGCTTAGCCCGGACAGGGAGCTCCTACGAGCAGTACTTC. This rearrangement joins TRBV7-6 to TRBJ2-7; 8 bases fit TRBD1. The trim removed 0 bases at V and 0 bases at J, leaving 4 bases unmatched. Germline V lookup: CDR1 SGHVS, CDR2 FNYEAQ. The CDR3 covers 16 residues.

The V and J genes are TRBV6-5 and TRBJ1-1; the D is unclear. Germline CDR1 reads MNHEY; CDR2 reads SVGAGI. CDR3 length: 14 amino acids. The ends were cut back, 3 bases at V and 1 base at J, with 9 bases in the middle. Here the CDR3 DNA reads TGTGCCAGCAGTTATACGGGAAAGAACACTGAAGCTTTCTTT. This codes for CASSYTGKNTEAFF.

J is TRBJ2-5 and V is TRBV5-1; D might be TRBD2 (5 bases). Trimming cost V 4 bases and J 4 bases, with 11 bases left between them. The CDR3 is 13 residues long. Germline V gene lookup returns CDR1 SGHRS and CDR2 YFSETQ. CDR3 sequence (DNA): TGCGCCAGCAGCACCGGACTGAGAGAGACCCAGTACTTC. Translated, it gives CASSTGLRETQYF.

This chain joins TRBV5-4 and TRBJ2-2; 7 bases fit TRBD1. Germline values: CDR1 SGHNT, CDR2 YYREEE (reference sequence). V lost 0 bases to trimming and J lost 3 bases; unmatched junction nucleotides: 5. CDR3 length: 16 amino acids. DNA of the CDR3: TGTGCCAGCAGCTTGGGCGAGGGGGCCTACACCGGGGAGCTGTTTTTT. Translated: CASSLGEGAYTGELFF.

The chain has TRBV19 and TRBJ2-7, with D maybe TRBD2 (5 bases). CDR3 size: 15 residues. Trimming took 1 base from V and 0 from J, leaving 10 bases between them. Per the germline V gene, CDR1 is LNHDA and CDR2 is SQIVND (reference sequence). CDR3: CASSIGGYGSYEQYF. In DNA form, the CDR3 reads TGTGCCAGTAGTATAGGCGGGTACGGCTCCTACGAGCAGTACTTC.

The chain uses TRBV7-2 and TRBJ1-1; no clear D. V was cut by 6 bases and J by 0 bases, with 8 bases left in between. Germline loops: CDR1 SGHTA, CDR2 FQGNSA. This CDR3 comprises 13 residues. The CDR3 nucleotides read TGTGCCAGCAGTCTGCAGATGAACACTGAAGCTTTCTTT. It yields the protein CASSLQMNTEAFF.

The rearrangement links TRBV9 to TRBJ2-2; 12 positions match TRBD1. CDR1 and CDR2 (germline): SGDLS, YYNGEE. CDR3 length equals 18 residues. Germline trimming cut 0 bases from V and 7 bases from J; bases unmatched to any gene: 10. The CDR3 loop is CASSVAPLGQGAGGELFF. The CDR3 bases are TGTGCCAGCAGCGTAGCCCCTTTGGGACAGGGGGCAGGCGGGGAGCTGTTTTTT.

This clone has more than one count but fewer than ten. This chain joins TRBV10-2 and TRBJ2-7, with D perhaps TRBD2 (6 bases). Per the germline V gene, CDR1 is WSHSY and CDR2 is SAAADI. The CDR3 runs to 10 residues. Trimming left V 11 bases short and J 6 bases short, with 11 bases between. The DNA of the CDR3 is TGCGCCTTGGGCGGGATCGAGCAGTACTTC. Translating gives CALGGIEQYF.

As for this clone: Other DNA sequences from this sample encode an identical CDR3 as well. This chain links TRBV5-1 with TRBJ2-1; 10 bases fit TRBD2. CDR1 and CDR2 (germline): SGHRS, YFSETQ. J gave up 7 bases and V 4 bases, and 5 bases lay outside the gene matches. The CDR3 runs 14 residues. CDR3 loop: CASSLRTSGNEQFF. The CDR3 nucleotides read TGCGCCAGCAGCCTCCGGACTAGCGGAAATGAGCAGTTCTTC.

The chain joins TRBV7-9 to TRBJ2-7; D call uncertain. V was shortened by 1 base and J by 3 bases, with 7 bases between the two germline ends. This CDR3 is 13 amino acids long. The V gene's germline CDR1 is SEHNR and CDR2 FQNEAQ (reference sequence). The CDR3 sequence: CASSLVASYEQYF. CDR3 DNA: TGTGCCAGCAGCTTAGTAGCTAGCTACGAGCAGTACTTC.

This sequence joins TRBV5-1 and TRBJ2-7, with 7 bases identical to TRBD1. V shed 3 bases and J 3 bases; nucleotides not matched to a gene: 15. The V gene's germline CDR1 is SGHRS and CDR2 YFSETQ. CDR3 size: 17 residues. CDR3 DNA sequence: TGCGCCAGCAGCTCCGCTAAGACAGGGTCGATCGGCTACGAGCAGTACTTC. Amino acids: CASSSAKTGSIGYEQYF.